This T cell receptor beta chain comes out of a study of shared clonotypes between healthy human individuals. Assay: immunoSEQ multiplex PCR; the TCRdb copy retains only in-frame clones and omits some. Of a few million clones listed, approximately 94% are singletons. This receptor was taken from a man aged 18-30 years in good health. The sample comprised naive CD4+ T cells sorted from blood. The subset denotes: CD45RA+ positively selected.

DNA of the CDR3: TGTGCCAGCACCAGGGACCCCTCTTTAAACACTGAAGCTTTCTTT. Encoded protein: CASTRDPSLNTEAFF. The rearrangement links TRBV27 to TRBJ1-1; D is perhaps TRBD1 (5 bases). Germline lookup yields CDR1 MNHEY and CDR2 SMNVEV (reference sequence). The CDR3 length is 15 residues. V lost 7 bases and J 2 bases, leaving 17 bases between the germline ends.